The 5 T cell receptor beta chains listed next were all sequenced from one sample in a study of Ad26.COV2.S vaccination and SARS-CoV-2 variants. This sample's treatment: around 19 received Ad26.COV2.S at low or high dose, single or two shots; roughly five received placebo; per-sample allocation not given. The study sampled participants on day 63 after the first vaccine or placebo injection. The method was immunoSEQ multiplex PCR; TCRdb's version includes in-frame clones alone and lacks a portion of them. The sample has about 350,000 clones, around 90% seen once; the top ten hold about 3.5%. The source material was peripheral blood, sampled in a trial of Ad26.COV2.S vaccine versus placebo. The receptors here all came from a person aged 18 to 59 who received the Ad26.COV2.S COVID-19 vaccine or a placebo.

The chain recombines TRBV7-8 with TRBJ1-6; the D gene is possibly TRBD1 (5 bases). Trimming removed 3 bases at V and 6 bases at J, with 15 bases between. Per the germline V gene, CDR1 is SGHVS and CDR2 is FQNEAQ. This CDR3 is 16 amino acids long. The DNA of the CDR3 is TGTGCCAGCAGCTTGTCCCGGGGAAGGGGTAATTCACCCCTCCACTTT. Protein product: CASSLSRGRGNSPLHF.

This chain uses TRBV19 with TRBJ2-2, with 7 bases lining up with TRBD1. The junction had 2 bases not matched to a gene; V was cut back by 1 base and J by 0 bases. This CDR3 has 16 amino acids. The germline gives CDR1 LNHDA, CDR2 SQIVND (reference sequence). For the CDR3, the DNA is TGTGCCAGTAGTATAGCAGGGGGAGCGAACACCGGGGAGCTGTTTTTT. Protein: CASSIAGGANTGELFF.

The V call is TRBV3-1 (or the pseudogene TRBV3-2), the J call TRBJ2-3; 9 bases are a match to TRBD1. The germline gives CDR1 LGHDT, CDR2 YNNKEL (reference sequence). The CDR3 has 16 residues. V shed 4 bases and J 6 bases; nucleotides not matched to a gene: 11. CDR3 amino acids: CASSRKKGGQGDTQYF. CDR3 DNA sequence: TGTGCCAGCAGCCGAAAAAAGGGGGGACAGGGCGATACGCAGTATTTT.

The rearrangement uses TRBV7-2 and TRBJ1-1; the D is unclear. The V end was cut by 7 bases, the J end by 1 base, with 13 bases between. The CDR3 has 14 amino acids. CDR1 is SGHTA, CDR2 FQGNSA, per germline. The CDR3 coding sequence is TGTGCCAGCACCGAACGCCGTACGAACACTGAAGCTTTCTTT. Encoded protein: CASTERRTNTEAFF.

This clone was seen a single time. The CDR3 region has the DNA TGTGCCAGCAGGATATTTACAGGGGGCCACACAGATACGCAGTATTTT. This sequence encodes CASRIFTGGHTDTQYF. V and J are TRBV27 and TRBJ2-3, with TRBD1 matching 9 bases. V lost 6 bases and J lost 2; bases outside the gene matches: 9. Germline V gene sequence: CDR1 MNHEY, CDR2 SMNVEV (reference sequence). The CDR3 runs 16 residues.